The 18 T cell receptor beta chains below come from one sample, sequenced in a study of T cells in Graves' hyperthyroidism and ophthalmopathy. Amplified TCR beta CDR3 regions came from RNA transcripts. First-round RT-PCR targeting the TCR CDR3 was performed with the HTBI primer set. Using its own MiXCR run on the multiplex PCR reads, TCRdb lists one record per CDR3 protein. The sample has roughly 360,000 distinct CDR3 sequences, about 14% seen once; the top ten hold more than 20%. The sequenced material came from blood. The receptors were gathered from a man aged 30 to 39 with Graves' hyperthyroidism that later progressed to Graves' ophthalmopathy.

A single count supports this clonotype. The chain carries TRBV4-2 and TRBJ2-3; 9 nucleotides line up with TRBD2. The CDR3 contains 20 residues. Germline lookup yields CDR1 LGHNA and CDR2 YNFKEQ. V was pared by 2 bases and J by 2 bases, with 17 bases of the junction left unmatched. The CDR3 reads CASSQISGGYHPYNTDTQYF. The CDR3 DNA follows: TGTGCCAGCAGCCAAATTAGCGGGGGTTACCACCCTTATAACACAGATACGCAGTATTTT.

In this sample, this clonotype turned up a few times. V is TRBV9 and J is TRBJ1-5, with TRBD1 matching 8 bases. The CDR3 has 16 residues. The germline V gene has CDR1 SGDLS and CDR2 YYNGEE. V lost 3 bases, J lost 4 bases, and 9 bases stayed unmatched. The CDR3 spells CASSEGAQGANQPQHF. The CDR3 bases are TGTGCCAGCAGCGAGGGAGCTCAGGGGGCGAATCAGCCCCAGCATTTT.

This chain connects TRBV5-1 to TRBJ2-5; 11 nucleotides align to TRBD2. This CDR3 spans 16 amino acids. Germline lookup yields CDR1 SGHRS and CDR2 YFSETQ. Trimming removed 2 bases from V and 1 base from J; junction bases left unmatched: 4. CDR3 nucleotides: TGCGCCAGCAGCTTCGGTACTAGCGGGGGCCAAGAGACCCAGTACTTC. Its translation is CASSFGTSGGQETQYF.

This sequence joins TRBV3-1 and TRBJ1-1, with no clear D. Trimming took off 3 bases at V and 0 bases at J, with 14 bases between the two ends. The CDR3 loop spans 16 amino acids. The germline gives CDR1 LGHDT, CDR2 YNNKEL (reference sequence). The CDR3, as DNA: TGTGCCAGCAGCCACTCCCTAACTGAGCTGAACACTGAAGCTTTCTTT. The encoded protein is CASSHSLTELNTEAFF.

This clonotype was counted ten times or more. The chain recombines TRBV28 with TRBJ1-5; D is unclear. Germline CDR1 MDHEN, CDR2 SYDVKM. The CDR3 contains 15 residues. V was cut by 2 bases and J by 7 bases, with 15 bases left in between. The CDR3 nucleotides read TGTGCCAGCAGTTTACCGCCCCCCGCCAGGCAGCCCCAGCATTTT. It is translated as CASSLPPPARQPQHF.

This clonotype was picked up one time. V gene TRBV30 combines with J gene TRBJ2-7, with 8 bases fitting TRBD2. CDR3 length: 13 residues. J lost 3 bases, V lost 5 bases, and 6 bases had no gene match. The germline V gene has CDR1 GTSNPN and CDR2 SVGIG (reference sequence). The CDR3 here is CAWWPGGGYEQYF. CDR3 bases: TGTGCCTGGTGGCCCGGGGGGGGCTACGAGCAGTACTTC.

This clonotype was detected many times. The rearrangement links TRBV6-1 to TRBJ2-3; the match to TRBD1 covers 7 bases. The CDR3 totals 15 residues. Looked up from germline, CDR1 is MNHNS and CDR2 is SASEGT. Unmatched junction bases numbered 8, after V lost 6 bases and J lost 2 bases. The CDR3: CASSLTGPPTDTQYF. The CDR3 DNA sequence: TGTGCCAGCAGCCTGACAGGGCCCCCCACAGATACGCAGTATTTT.

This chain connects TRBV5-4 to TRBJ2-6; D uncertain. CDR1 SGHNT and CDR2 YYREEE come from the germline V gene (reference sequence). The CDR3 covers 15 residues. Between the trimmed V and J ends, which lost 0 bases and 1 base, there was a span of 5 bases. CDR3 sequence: CASSLEVSGANVLTF. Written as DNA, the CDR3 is TGTGCCAGCAGCTTGGAGGTTTCTGGGGCCAACGTCCTGACTTTC. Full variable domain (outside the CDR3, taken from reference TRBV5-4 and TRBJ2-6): ETGVTQSPTHLIKTRGQQVTLRCSSQSGHNTVSWYQQALGQGPQFIFQYYREEENGRGNFPPRFSGLQFPNYSSELNVNALELDDSALYLCASSLEVSGANVLTFGAGSRLTVL.

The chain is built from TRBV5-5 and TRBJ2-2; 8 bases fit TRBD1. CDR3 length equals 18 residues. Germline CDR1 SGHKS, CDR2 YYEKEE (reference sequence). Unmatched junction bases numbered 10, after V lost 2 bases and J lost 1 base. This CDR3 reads CASSFPRGHPKNTGELFF. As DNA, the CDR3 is TGTGCCAGCAGCTTTCCCAGGGGGCATCCTAAGAACACCGGGGAGCTGTTTTTT.

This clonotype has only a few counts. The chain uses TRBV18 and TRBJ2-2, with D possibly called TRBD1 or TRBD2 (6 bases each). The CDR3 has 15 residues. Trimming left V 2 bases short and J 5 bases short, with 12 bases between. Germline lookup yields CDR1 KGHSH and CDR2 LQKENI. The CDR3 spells CASSPFTGRTGELFF. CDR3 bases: TGTGCCAGCTCACCATTTACAGGGAGGACCGGGGAGCTGTTTTTT. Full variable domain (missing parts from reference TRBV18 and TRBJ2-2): NAGVMQNPRHLVRRRGQEARLRCSPMKGHSHVYWYRQLPEEGLKFMVYLQKENIIDESGMPKERFSAEFPKEGPSILRIQQVVRGDSAAYFCASSPFTGRTGELFFGEGSRLTVL.

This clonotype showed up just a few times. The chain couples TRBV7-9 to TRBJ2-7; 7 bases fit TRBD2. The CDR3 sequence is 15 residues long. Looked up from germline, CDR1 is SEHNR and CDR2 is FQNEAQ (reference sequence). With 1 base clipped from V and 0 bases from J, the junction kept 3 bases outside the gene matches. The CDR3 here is CASSLGGGSSYEQYF. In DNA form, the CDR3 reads TGTGCCAGCAGCTTAGGGGGGGGGAGCTCCTACGAGCAGTACTTC.

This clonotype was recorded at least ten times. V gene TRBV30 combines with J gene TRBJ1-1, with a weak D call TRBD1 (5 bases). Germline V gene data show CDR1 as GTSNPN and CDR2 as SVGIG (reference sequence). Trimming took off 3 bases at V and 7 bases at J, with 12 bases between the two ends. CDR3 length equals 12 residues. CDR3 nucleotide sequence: TGTGCCTGGAGGGGGACCGTGAGTGAAGCTTTCTTT. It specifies CAWRGTVSEAFF.

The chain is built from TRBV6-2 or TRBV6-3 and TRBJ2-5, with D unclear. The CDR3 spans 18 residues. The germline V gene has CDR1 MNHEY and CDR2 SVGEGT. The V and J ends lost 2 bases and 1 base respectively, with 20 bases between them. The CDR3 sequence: CASSYPMRSRPLQETQYF. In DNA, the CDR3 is TGTGCCAGCAGTTACCCGATGCGGTCCCGACCCCTCCAAGAGACCCAGTACTTC.

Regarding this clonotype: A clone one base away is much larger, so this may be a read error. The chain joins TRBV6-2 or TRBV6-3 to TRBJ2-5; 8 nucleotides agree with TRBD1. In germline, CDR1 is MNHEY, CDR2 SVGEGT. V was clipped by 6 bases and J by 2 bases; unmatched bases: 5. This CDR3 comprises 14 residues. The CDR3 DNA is TGTGCCAGCAGCTGGGGACAGGAGCAAGAGACCCAGTACTTC. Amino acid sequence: CASSWGQEQETQYF.

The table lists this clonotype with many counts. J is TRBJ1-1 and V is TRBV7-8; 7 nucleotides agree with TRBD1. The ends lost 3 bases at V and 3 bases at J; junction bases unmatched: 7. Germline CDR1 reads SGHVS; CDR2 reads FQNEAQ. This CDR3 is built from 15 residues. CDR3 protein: CASSLLTGFDTEAFF. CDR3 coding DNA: TGTGCCAGCAGCTTGTTGACAGGGTTCGACACTGAAGCTTTCTTT. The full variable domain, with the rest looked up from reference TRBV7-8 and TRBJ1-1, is GAGVSQSPRYKVAKRGQDVALRCDPISGHVSLFWYQQALGQGPEFLTYFQNEAQLDKSGLPSDRFFAERPEGSVSTLKIQRTQQEDSAVYLCASSLLTGFDTEAFFGQGTRLTVV.

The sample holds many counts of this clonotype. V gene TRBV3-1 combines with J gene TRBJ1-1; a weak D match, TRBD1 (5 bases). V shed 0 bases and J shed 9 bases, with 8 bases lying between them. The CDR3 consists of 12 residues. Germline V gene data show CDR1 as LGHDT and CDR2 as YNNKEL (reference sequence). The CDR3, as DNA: TGTGCCAGCAGCCAAGATCAGGGAAAAGCTTTCTTT. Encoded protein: CASSQDQGKAFF.

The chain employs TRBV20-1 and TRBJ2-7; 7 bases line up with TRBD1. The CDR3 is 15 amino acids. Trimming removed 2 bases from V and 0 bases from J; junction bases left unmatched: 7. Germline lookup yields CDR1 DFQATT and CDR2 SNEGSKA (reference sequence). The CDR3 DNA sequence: TGCAGTGCTAGAACCGGGACAGCCTACTCCTACGAGCAGTACTTC. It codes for CSARTGTAYSYEQYF.

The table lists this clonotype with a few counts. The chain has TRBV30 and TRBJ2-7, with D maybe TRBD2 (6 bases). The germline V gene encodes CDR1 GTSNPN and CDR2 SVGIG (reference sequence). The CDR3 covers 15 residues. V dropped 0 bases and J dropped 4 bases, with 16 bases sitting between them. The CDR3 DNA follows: TGTGCCTGGAGTGTACGGGGAGGTTGGTCGTACGAGCAGTACTTC. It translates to CAWSVRGGWSYEQYF.